What follows describes a single T cell receptor beta chain. About 20-55 mg of tumor tissue was diced per sample. This CDR3 has 15 residues. Germline loops: CDR1 LNHDA, CDR2 SQIVND (reference sequence). Trimming shortened V by 3 bases and J by 2 bases, and 13 bases separated the two germline ends. This record belongs to a study of early stage breast cancer tumors. Each sample had two DNA replicates, roughly 0.48 ug blood or roughly 1.5 ug tissue. Profiled with immunoSEQ multiplex PCR; TCRdb holds only in-frame clones, not every one. Here the sample spans several thousand clones, around 70% being singletons.

This TCR was recovered from a person aged 50-59 years with breast cancer. The chain employs TRBV19 and TRBJ2-5; D is unresolved. Sequenced input: breast tumor tissue. CDR3 region: CASSMSTVFQETQYF. The CDR3 DNA follows: TGTGCCAGTAGTATGAGCACAGTTTTTCAAGAGACCCAGTACTTC.